This record covers a single T cell receptor beta chain. Its antigen is as yet unknown. The sample is drawn from a study of beta chain features in type 1 diabetes. Germline V CDR1 and CDR2: MNHEY, SMNVEV (reference sequence). V was trimmed by 4 bases and J by 8 bases, leaving 17 bases between them. The CDR3 length is 15 residues. Study-level points and caveats: Type 1 diabetes patients had TCRB CDR3s that were shorter (moderately but significantly so) in all four CD4+ subsets.

The sequenced template was cDNA made from the entire isolated RNA. Clones were read by immunoSEQ multiplex PCR, and TCRdb kept only the in-frame ones, dropping some. The data show about 160,000 clones, about 8% seen once. The sequenced sample was central memory CD4+ T cells from blood. This TCR derives from a woman aged 40 to 55 with type 1 diabetes. This chain links TRBV27 with TRBJ1-4; tentatively, D is TRBD1 (5 bases). The CDR3 is CASSYQGYQVEKLFF. For the CDR3, the DNA is TGTGCCAGCAGTTACCAGGGTTACCAAGTGGAAAAACTGTTTTTT.